This T cell receptor (beta chain) was retrieved from a study of somatic mutations in cytotoxic T cells in rheumatoid arthritis. General study results and limits: Over 20% of CD8+ cells belonged to the largest CD8+ clone in about an eighth of the 65 patients. In rheumatoid arthritis patients, unlike healthy controls, CD8+ clonality rose with age. For CD8+ T-cell clonality, rheumatoid arthritis patients and age-matched healthy controls did not differ significantly.

Assay used: immunoSEQ multiplex PCR; TCRdb lists only in-frame clones, some missing. The sample shows about 7,000 clones, roughly 55% of them seen only once. Comments on this clone: What it recognizes is unknown.

The V gene's germline CDR1 is SGHKS and CDR2 YYEKEE (reference sequence). The CDR3 is 16 residues long. Unmatched junction bases numbered 6, after V lost 3 bases and J lost 4 bases. The clonotype was recovered from a woman aged 40 to 55 in good health. The chain uses TRBV5-5 and TRBJ2-3, with TRBD2 matching 12 bases. Sequenced material: CD8+ T cells sorted from blood. The CDR3 nucleotides read TGTGCCAGCAGCTCGCGACTAGCGGGAGAGTCAGATACGCAGTATTTT. It translates to CASSSRLAGESDTQYF. The full variable domain, its missing parts supplied by reference TRBV5-5 and TRBJ2-3, is DAGVTQSPTHLIKTRGQQVTLRCSPISGHKSVSWYQQVLGQGPQFIFQYYEKEERGRGNFPDRFSARQFPNYSSELNVNALLLGDSALYLCASSSRLAGESDTQYFGPGTRLTVL.